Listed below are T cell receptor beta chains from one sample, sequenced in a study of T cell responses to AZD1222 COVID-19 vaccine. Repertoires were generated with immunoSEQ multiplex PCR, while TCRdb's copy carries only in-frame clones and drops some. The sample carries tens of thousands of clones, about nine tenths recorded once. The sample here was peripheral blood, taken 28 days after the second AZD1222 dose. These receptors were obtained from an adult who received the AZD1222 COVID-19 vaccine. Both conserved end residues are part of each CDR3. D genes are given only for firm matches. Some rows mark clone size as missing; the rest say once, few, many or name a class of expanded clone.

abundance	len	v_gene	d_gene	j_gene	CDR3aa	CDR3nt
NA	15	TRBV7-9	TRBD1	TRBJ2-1	CASEQGAYSSHEQFF	TGTGCCAGCGAACAGGGGGCATATAGCTCCCATGAGCAGTTCTTC
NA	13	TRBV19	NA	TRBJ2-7	CASRMGAVGEQYF	TGTGCCAGTAGAATGGGAGCGGTGGGCGAGCAGTACTTC
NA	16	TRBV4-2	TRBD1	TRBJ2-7	CASSQDHGTGTGEQYF	TGTGCCAGCAGCCAAGATCACGGGACAGGGACAGGCGAGCAGTACTTC
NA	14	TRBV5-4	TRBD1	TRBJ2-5	CASTSGTAQETQYF	TGTGCCAGCACCTCCGGGACAGCCCAAGAGACCCAGTACTTC
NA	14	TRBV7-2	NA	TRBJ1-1	CASSLVQPLPEAFF	TGTGCCAGCAGCTTAGTACAACCCCTCCCTGAAGCTTTCTTT
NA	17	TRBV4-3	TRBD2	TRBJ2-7	CASSQENRAGGYYEQYF	TGCGCCAGCAGCCAAGAAAATCGAGCGGGGGGCTACTACGAGCAGTACTTC
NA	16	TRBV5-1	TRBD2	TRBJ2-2	CASSLRTSGNTGELFF	TGCGCCAGCAGCCTTCGGACTAGCGGGAACACCGGGGAGCTGTTTTTT
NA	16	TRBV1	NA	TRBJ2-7	CISSQEPLAGSYEQYF	TGCATCAGCAGCCAAGAGCCACTAGCGGGCTCCTACGAGCAGTACTTC
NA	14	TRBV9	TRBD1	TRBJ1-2	CASSVEGQGNGYTF	TGTGCCAGCAGCGTAGAGGGACAGGGGAATGGCTACACCTTC
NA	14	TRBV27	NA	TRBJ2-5	CASSFGSSPETQYF	TGTGCCAGCAGTTTTGGGTCTAGTCCGGAGACCCAGTACTTC
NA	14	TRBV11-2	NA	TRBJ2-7	CASSLGTASYEQYF	TGTGCCAGCAGCTTAGGGACAGCCTCCTACGAGCAGTACTTC
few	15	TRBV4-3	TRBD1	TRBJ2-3	CASSQDFTGDDTQYF	TGCGCCAGCAGCCAAGACTTTACAGGGGATGATACGCAGTATTTT
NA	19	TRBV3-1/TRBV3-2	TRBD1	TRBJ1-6	CASSQPGQGISSYNSPLHF	TGTGCCAGCAGCCAGCCGGGACAGGGGATCAGCTCCTATAATTCACCCCTCCACTTT
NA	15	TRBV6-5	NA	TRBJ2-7	CASSYSPGSFYEQYF	TGTGCCAGCAGTTACAGCCCAGGGAGCTTCTACGAGCAGTACTTC
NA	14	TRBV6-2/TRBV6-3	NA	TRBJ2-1	CASSAPQNYNEQFF	TGTGCCAGCAGTGCGCCTCAAAACTACAATGAGCAGTTCTTC
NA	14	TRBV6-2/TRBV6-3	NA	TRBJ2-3	CASSYGDSTDTQYF	TGTGCCAGCAGTTATGGAGACTCAACAGATACGCAGTATTTT
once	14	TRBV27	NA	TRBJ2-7	CASTGRGTSYEQYF	TGTGCCAGCACCGGTCGGGGGACATCCTACGAGCAGTACTTC
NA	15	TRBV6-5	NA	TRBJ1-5	CASSLDGRSYQPQHF	TGTGCCAGCAGCTTGGATGGCAGGAGTTATCAGCCCCAGCATTTT
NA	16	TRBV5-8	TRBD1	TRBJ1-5	CASSWGTGLNNQPQHF	TGTGCCAGCAGCTGGGGGACAGGGTTAAACAATCAGCCCCAGCATTTT
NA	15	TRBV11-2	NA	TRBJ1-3	CASSLVGASGNTIYF	TGTGCCAGCAGCTTAGTGGGAGCCTCTGGAAACACCATATATTTT
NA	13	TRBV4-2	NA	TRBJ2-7	CASSPQKRDEQYF	TGTGCCAGCAGCCCTCAGAAAAGGGACGAGCAGTACTTC
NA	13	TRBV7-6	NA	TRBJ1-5	CASSLGVFQPQHF	TGTGCCAGCAGCTTAGGGGTTTTTCAGCCCCAGCATTTT
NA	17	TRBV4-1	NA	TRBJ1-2	CASSQEVGGAPIYGYTF	TGCGCCAGCAGCCAAGAGGTAGGTGGGGCTCCTATCTATGGCTACACCTTC
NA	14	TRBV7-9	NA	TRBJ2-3	CASGAGADTDTQYF	TGTGCCAGCGGAGCAGGGGCCGACACAGATACGCAGTATTTT
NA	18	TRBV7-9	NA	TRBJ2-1	CASSLVGAGWSSYNEQFF	TGTGCCAGCAGCTTAGTAGGGGCCGGCTGGAGCTCCTACAATGAGCAGTTCTTC
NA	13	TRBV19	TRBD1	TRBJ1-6	CASSRQGNSPLHF	TGTGCCAGCAGCCGACAGGGTAATTCACCCCTCCACTTT
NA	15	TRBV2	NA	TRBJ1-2	CASSEVLGYNYGYTF	TGTGCCAGCAGTGAAGTTCTGGGATACAACTATGGCTACACCTTC
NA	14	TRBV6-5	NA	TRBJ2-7	CASRRKLNLYEQYF	TGTGCCAGCAGACGCAAGCTGAACCTCTACGAGCAGTACTTC
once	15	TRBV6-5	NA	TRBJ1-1	CASRTKRGMNTEAFF	TGTGCCAGCAGGACAAAGCGAGGGATGAACACTGAAGCTTTCTTT
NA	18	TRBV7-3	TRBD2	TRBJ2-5	CASSNPPGTSGNQETQYF	TGTGCCAGCAGCAACCCGCCCGGGACTAGCGGAAACCAAGAGACCCAGTACTTC
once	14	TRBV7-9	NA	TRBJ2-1	CASSHLDRDNEQFF	TGTGCCAGCAGCCATCTCGACAGAGACAATGAGCAGTTCTTC
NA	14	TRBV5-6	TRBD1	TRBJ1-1	CASSLGQANTEAFF	TGTGCCAGCAGCCTGGGACAGGCGAACACTGAAGCTTTCTTT
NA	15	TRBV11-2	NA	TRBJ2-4	CASSVGQLAKNIQYF	TGTGCCAGCAGCGTAGGGCAGTTAGCCAAAAACATTCAGTACTTC
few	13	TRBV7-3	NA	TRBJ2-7	CASSSFQGYEQYF	TGTGCCAGCAGCTCGTTCCAGGGCTACGAGCAGTACTTC
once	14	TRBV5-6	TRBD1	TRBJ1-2	CASSFSRGVYGYTF	TGTGCCAGCAGCTTCAGCAGGGGGGTCTATGGCTACACCTTC
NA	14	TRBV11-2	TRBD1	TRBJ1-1	CASSLVQGGTEAFF	TGTGCCAGCAGCTTAGTGCAGGGGGGCACTGAAGCTTTCTTT
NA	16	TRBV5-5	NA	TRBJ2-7	CASEKIPRRTSYEQYF	TGTGCCAGCGAAAAGATACCCCGCCGGACCTCCTACGAGCAGTACTTC
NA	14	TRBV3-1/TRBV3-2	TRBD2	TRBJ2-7	CASSQGLAGFEQYF	TGTGCCAGCAGCCAAGGACTAGCGGGGTTCGAGCAGTACTTC
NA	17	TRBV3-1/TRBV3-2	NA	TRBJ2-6	CASSQVLVGSGANVLTF	TGTGCCAGCAGCCAAGTCCTCGTGGGGTCTGGGGCCAACGTCCTGACTTTC
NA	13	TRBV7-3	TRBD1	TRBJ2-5	CASSRDREETQYF	TGTGCCAGCAGCCGGGACAGGGAGGAGACCCAGTACTTC
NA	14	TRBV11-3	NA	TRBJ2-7	CASSLGANSYEQYF	TGTGCCAGCAGCTTAGGGGCCAACTCCTACGAGCAGTACTTC
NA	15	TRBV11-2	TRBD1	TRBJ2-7	CASSSGTGAFYEQYF	TGTGCCAGCAGCTCCGGGACAGGAGCCTTCTACGAGCAGTACTTC
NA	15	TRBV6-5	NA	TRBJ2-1	CASSYSGRGAGKQFF	TGTGCCAGCAGTTACTCTGGGAGGGGGGCCGGGAAGCAGTTCTTC
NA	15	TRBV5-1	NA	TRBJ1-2	CASSPREGIDYGYTF	TGCGCCAGCAGCCCTCGGGAGGGGATCGACTATGGCTACACCTTC
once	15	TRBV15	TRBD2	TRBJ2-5	CATSILAGEVGTQYF	TGTGCCACCAGCATTTTAGCGGGGGAAGTGGGGACCCAGTACTTC
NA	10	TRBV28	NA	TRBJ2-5	CASIAETQYF	TGTGCCAGTATCGCGGAGACCCAGTACTTC
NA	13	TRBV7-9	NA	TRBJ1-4	CASSHVSGEKLFF	TGTGCCAGCAGCCACGTTTCTGGTGAAAAACTGTTTTTT
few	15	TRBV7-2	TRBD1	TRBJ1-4	CASSLGDRVFEKLFF	TGTGCCAGCAGCTTAGGGGACAGGGTTTTTGAAAAACTGTTTTTT
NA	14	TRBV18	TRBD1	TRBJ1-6	CASSDRVPPSPLHF	TGTGCCAGCTCAGACAGGGTTCCACCCTCACCCCTCCACTTT
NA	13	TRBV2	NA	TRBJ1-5	CASTQNSNQPQHF	TGTGCCAGCACTCAGAATAGCAATCAGCCCCAGCATTTT
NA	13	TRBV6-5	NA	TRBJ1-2	CASSQSYLAGYTF	TGTGCCAGCAGCCAGTCATACCTAGCTGGCTACACCTTC
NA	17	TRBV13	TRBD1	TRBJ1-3	CASSLGGQVLSGNTIYF	TGTGCCAGCAGCTTGGGGGGACAGGTCCTCTCTGGAAACACCATATATTTT
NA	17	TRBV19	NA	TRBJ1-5	CASGRGVGSYSNQPQHF	TGTGCCAGCGGACGAGGGGTGGGGAGCTATAGCAATCAGCCCCAGCATTTT
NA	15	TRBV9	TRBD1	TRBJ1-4	CASSVEGQSNEKLFF	TGTGCCAGCAGCGTAGAGGGACAGAGTAATGAAAAACTGTTTTTT